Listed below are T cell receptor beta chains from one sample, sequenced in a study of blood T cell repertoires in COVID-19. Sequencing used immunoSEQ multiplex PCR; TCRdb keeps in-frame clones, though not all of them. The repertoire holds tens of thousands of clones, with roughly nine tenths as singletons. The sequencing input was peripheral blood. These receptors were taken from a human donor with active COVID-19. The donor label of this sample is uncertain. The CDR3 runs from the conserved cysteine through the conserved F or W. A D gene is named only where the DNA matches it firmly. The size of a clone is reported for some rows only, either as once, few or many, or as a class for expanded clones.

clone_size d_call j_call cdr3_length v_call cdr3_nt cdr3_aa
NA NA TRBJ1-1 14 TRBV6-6 TGTGCCAGCAGTTCGACAAGTTTGAACACTGAAGCTTTCTTT CASSSTSLNTEAFF
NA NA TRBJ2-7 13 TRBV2 TGTGCCAGCAGTGAGATTAGCCCCGTCGAGCAGTACTTC CASSEISPVEQYF
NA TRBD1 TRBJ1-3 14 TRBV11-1 TGTGCCAGCAGCGCGCGGACAGGAAGAAACACCATATATTTT CASSARTGRNTIYF
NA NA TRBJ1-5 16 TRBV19 TGTGCCAGTAGTATAGTGCGGGGACTGAGCAATCAGCCCCAGCATTTT CASSIVRGLSNQPQHF
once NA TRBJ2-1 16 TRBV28 TGTGCCAGCAGTTTATTAGTCTGGAGCTCCTACAATGAGCAGTTCTTC CASSLLVWSSYNEQFF
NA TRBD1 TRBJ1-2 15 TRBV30 TGTGCCTGGAGTCCCCCAGGACAGGTTACGATCGGCTACACCTTC CAWSPPGQVTIGYTF
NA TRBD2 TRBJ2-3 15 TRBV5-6 TGTGCCAGCAGCCCGGGGGGGCGGAGCACAGATACGCAGTATTTT CASSPGGRSTDTQYF
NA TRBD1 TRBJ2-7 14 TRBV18 TGTGCCAGCTCACCGGGACAGAGCGCCTACGAGCAGTACTTC CASSPGQSAYEQYF
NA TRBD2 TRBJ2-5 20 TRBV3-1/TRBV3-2 TGTGCCAGCAGCCAAGTAAGGGCGCGTGGTCTAGCGGGGGTCTTGGAGACCCAGTACTTC CASSQVRARGLAGVLETQYF
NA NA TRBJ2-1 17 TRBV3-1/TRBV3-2 TGTGCCAGCAGCCAAGATCTTCAGGGAGGGGGGGCCAATGAGCAGTTCTTC CASSQDLQGGGANEQFF
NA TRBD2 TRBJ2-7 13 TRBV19 TGTGCCAGTAGTAGGACTAGCGGGGGCGAGCAGTACTTC CASSRTSGGEQYF
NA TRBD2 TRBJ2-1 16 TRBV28 TGTGCCAGCAGTTTAAGGGACTACCGCTCCTACAATGAGCAGTTCTTC CASSLRDYRSYNEQFF
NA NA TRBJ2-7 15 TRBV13 TGTGCCAGCAACGAAATGGGGGCTAGCGGCTACGAGCAGTACTTC CASNEMGASGYEQYF
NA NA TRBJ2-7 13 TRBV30 TGTGCCTGGAGTAAAGGGGGACCCTACGAGCAGTACTTC CAWSKGGPYEQYF
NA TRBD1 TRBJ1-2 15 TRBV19 TGTGCCAGTAGTGGAGGACAGGGGGCAAACTATGGCTACACCTTC CASSGGQGANYGYTF
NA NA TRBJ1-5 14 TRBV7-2 TGTGCCAGCAGCTCATACAGCAACAATCAGCCCCAGCATTTT CASSSYSNNQPQHF
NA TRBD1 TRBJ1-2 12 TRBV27 TGTGCCAGCGGGACAGGGGGCGGTGGCTACACCTTC CASGTGGGGYTF
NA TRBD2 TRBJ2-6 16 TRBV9 TGTGCCAGCAGCTTCCAGACTACTCTGGGCGGGGGCGTCCTGACTTTC CASSFQTTLGGGVLTF
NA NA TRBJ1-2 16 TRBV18 TGTGCCAGCTCACCTAGCGGCGAGGGAATTAACTATGGCTACACCTTC CASSPSGEGINYGYTF
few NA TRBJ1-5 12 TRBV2 TGTGCCAGCAGTGACAGGATCCAGCCCCAGCATTTT CASSDRIQPQHF
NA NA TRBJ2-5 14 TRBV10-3 TGTGCCATCAGTGAGGGGGGGGGCAAGGAGACCCAGTACTTC CAISEGGGKETQYF
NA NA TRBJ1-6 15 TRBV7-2 TGTGCCAGCAGCTTAGCCATTTCGGGAGGTTCACCCCTCCACTTT CASSLAISGGSPLHF
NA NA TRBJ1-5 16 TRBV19 TGTGCCAGTACCCTTCCCTCCGGAGTGAACAATCAGCCCCAGCATTTT CASTLPSGVNNQPQHF
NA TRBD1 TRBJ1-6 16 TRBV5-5 TGTGCCAGCAGCAATTACAGGGGTATCTATAATTCACCCCTCCACTTT CASSNYRGIYNSPLHF
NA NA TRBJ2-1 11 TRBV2 TGTGCCAGCAGTGACCCAGGGGAGCAGTTCTTC CASSDPGEQFF
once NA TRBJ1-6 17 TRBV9 TGTGCCAGCAGCGTAGATGAGGTTTACTCCTATAATTCACCCCTCCACTTT CASSVDEVYSYNSPLHF
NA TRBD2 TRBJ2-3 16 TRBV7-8 TGTGCCAGCAGCAATAGCGGGGGGGAACGCACAGATACGCAGTATTTT CASSNSGGERTDTQYF
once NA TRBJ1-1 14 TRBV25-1 TGTGCCAGCAGTGAATTTTTCCGAACTTCCGAAGCTTTCTTT CASSEFFRTSEAFF
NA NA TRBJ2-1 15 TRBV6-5 NA CASSTSGEGFGEQFF
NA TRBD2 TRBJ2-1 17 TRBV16 TGTGCCAGCAGCCAACCCGCGTTGGGGGGGGGATCCCTCGAGCAGTTCTTC CASSQPALGGGSLEQFF
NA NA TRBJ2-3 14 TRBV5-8 TGTGCCAGCAGCTTTGGGGGGAGCACAGATACGCAGTATTTT CASSFGGSTDTQYF
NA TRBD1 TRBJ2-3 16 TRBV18 TGTGCCAGCTCACCCGCAGGGGGCGCGGTAAGGAATACGCAGTATTTT CASSPAGGAVRNTQYF
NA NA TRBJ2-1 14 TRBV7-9 TGTGCCAGCAGCCCCGACTCACTCTACAATGAGCAGTTCTTC CASSPDSLYNEQFF
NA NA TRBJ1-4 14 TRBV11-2 TGTGCCAGCAGCTTAGAAATAGCTAGTGAAAAACTGTTTTTT CASSLEIASEKLFF
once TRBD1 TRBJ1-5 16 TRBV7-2 TGTGCCAGCAGCTTAGTGGGGACAGGGACTAATCAGCCCCAGCATTTT CASSLVGTGTNQPQHF
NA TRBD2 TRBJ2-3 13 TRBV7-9 TGTGCCAGCAGCTTACGGGGAGGGGATACGCAGTATTTT CASSLRGGDTQYF
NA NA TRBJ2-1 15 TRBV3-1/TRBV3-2 TGTGCCAGCAGCCAATTAGATCAGCGTCCCGATGAGCAGTTCTTC CASSQLDQRPDEQFF
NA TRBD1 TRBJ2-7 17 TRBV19 TGTGCCAGTAGTACGGTCTTTTGGACAGGCGATTCCTACGAGCAGTACTTC CASSTVFWTGDSYEQYF
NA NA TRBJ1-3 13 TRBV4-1 TGCGCCAGCAGCCAACAGGGGAAGAACACCATATATTTT CASSQQGKNTIYF
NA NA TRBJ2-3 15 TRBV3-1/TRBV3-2 TGTGCCAGCAGCCAAAGCGGAGGGGCTGGACATACGCAGTATTTT CASSQSGGAGHTQYF
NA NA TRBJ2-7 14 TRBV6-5 TGTGCCAGCAGAATCGAGCGGGTATTTTACGAGCAGTACTTC CASRIERVFYEQYF
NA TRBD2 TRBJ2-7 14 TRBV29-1 TGCAGCGTTACCGGGACTAGCCGACCCTACGAGCAGTACTTC CSVTGTSRPYEQYF
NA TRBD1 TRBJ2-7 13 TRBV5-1 TGCGCCAGCAGACGGGACAGGGGGTTTGAGCAGTACTTC CASRRDRGFEQYF